This T cell receptor (beta chain) came from a study of cytomegalovirus exposure and HLA in healthy donors. Study in general: The 100 million to 120 million unique TCR beta sequences, from about 179 million T cells, were found by an earlier analysis. Of 398 genotyped donors, approximately 80% clustered with self-reported Caucasian donors.

In regard to this clone: Its specificity is unknown.

The PCR made use of 60 Vbeta and 13 Jbeta primers. Assay: immunoSEQ multiplex PCR; the TCRdb copy retains only in-frame clones and omits some. The sample records approximately 180,000 clones, 77% being singletons. Study results and caveats: A later analysis linked a missense variant in DCLRE1C to the trimming of TCR beta V and J genes.

This TCR derives from a woman between 55 and 75 years old in good health and CMV-seropositive. Sequences were obtained from PBMCs.

CDR3 amino acids: CASSQDREGFEQYF. CDR3 sequence (DNA): TGCGCCAGCAGCCAAGATCGGGAAGGGTTCGAGCAGTACTTC. This sequence joins TRBV4-3 and TRBJ2-7; perhaps TRBD2 as D (5 bases). This CDR3 has 14 residues. CDR1 is LGHNA, CDR2 YSLEER, per germline. Trimming removed 0 bases at V and 6 bases at J, with 12 bases between.